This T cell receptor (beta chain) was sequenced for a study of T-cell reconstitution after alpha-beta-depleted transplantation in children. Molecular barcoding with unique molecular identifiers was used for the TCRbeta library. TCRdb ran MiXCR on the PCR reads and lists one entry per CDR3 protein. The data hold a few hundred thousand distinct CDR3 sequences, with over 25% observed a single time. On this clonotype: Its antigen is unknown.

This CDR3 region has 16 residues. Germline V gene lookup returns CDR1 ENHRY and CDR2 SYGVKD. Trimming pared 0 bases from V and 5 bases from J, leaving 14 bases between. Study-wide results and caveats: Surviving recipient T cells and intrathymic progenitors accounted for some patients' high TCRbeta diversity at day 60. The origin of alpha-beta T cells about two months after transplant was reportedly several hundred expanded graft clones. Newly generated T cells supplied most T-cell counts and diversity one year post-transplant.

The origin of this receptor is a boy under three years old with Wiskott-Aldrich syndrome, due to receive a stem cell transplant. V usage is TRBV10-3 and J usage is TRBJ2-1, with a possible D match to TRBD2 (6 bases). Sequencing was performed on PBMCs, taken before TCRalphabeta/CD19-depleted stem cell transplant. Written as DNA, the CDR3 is TGTGCCATCAGTGAGTCTCGGGAGTACCCAAACAATGAGCAGTTCTTC. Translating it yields CAISESREYPNNEQFF.